These 9 T cell receptor beta chains originate from one sample sequenced in a study of T cells in women clearing cervical HPV infection. Sequencing was performed with immunoSEQ multiplex PCR; in TCRdb, only in-frame clones are kept and a portion is missing. In all, the sample yields about 30,000 clones. The material sequenced was blood buffy coat. The receptors derive from a woman between 18 and 70 years old with a cervical HPV16 infection that either progressed to CIN3+ or cleared (not recorded which).

Details on this clone: From the germline J gene comes the end of the CDR3, since the read stops 3 residues before it. The chain has TRBV5-5 and TRBJ1-1, with a possible D match to TRBD1 (6 bases). The CDR3 sequence is 14 residues long. Germline-derived CDR1 and CDR2 are SGHKS and YYEKEE (reference sequence). CDR3 residues: CASSPARGGPKAFF. Incomplete CDR3 DNA: TGTGCCAGCAGCCCGGCCAGGGGAGGACCGAAA.

Turning to this clone: Read coverage stops 3 residues before the CDR3 terminus; the germline J gene supplies the remainder. The V gene is TRBV10-2, the J gene TRBJ1-5, with D perhaps TRBD1 (5 bases). The V and J ends lost 3 bases and 5 bases respectively, with 11 bases between them. In germline, CDR1 is WSHSY, CDR2 SAAADI. The CDR3 is 14 amino acids. The sequenced part of the CDR3 DNA is TGCGCCAGCAGTGATGGGAGGGGCGATCAGCCC. Its protein is CASSDGRGDQP. The CDR3 reads in full as CASSDGRGDQPQHF.

Regarding this clone: The CDR3 extends 3 residues past the end of the read, so its final part is completed from the germline J gene. The V call is TRBV30, the J call TRBJ2-7, with unresolved D. Germline loops: CDR1 GTSNPN, CDR2 SVGIG (reference sequence). V was trimmed by 3 bases and J by 3 bases, leaving 6 bases between them. CDR3 length: 11 amino acids. CDR3 DNA (partial): TGTGCCTGGAGCCCCGGCTACGAG. Translating gives CAWSPGYE. The entire CDR3 protein reads CAWSPGYEQYF.

A remark on this clone: The read finishes 3 residues shy of the CDR3 end, and the germline J gene is used to complete it. The rearrangement links TRBV19 to TRBJ2-5; tentatively, D is TRBD2 (6 bases). This CDR3 contains 13 residues. Germline values: CDR1 LNHDA, CDR2 SQIVND (reference sequence). With 5 bases removed from V and 1 base from J, the gap between germline ends came to 8 bases. The sequenced CDR3 bases are TGTGCCAGTAGTTTGGGACTCCAAGAGACC. Protein product: CASSLGLQET. In full, the CDR3 is CASSLGLQETQYF.

A note on this clone: An end of the junction does not agree with germline; a read error may underlie this. The read ends 3 residues shy of where the CDR3 ends; the end is completed using the germline J gene. This sample includes further DNA sequences coding for the same CDR3. The chain uses TRBV18 and TRBJ2-7; no definite D call. CDR3 length equals 13 residues. Germline CDR1 reads KGHSH; CDR2 reads LQKENI. The CDR3 reads CASSPPASHEQYF. CDR3 DNA, as far as it was read: TGTGCCAGCTCCCCACCAGCTTCTCACGAG.

Note on this clone: Read data end 3 residues before the CDR3 end; the end is taken from the germline J gene. The chain combines TRBV7-6 with TRBJ2-3; tentatively, D is TRBD2 (6 bases). Germline assignment: CDR1 SGHVS and CDR2 FNYEAQ. V lost 8 bases to trimming and J lost 0 bases, with 6 bases between them. The CDR3 runs to 12 residues. CDR3 bases read: TGTGCCAGCGGGACTAGCACAGATACG. Amino acid sequence: CASGTSTDT. The entire CDR3 sequence reads CASGTSTDTQYF.

As for this clone: The read gets to within 3 residues of the CDR3 end, and the germline J gene fills in the rest. This sequence joins TRBV12-3 or TRBV12-4 and TRBJ2-3; D is possibly TRBD1 (6 bases). V was pared by 3 bases and J by 4 bases, with 11 bases between. The CDR3 runs to 14 residues. CDR3 loop: CASSFWQGSDTQYF. The sequenced part of the CDR3 DNA is TGTGCCAGCAGTTTTTGGCAGGGGTCAGATACG.

Points on this clone: The read ends 3 residues before the CDR3 terminus; that terminus is restored from the germline J gene. The chain recombines TRBV7-8 with TRBJ2-1; 9 positions match TRBD2. Germline CDR1 and CDR2: SGHVS and FQNEAQ. The V segment lost 4 bases and the J segment 1 base; nucleotides outside the gene matches: 5. The CDR3 loop spans 16 amino acids. Partial CDR3 DNA: TGTGCCAGCAGCTCCCTAGCGGGGACGTCCTACAATGAG. This sequence encodes CASSSLAGTSYNE. The whole CDR3 sequence is CASSSLAGTSYNEQFF.

A word on this clone: The read ends 3 residues shy of where the CDR3 ends; the end is completed using the germline J gene. The chain joins TRBV2 to TRBJ2-2, with a tentative D call TRBD1 (6 bases). This CDR3 is 17 amino acids long. V lost 6 bases and J lost 6, with 23 bases in between. Germline-derived CDR1 and CDR2 are SNHLY and FYNNEI. The sequenced part of the CDR3 DNA is TGTGCCAGCAGCGCCGGTCAGGGGCTTCGTTCCCCCGGGGAG. Residues: CASSAGQGLRSPGE. The whole CDR3 protein is CASSAGQGLRSPGELFF.